The rows below give T cell receptor beta chains drawn from one sample of a study of CXCR3-negative and CXCR3-positive naive CD8 T cells. TCRdb re-called the 5' RACE reads, yielding one record per CDR3 amino acid sequence without DNA. The sample spans tens of thousands of distinct CDR3 sequences; the ten largest clones claim less than 1%. The sequenced material came from naive CXCR3+ CD8+ T cells from blood. The source of these receptors is a human donor in good health. Some clones in this sample may be carry-over from other donors' samples. Each CDR3 is given with its conserved first and last residue. Fields, in order: V gene, J gene, CDR3 length, CDR3 protein.

>TRBV9|TRBJ2-6|16
CASSVPDYSGANVLTF
>TRBV7-2|TRBJ1-1|13
CASSPLGSTEAFF
>TRBV11-3|TRBJ2-3|18
CASSLQGRDRPATDTQYF
>TRBV12-3/TRBV12-4|TRBJ1-1|15
CASSLGGTVNTEAFF
>TRBV25-1|TRBJ2-7|13
CAAEGDNNYEQYF
>TRBV7-6|TRBJ2-7|14
CASSKLAGEYEQYF
>TRBV14|TRBJ2-5|14
CASSQDVELETQYF
>TRBV15|TRBJ1-6|17
CATSRDLGEGDDSPLHF
>TRBV6-2/TRBV6-3|TRBJ2-1|16
CASSYSQTSGSGEQFF
>TRBV7-2|TRBJ1-1|14
CASSITEVNTEAFF
>TRBV28|TRBJ2-3|15
CASSSQGGSSDTQYF
>TRBV5-1|TRBJ2-3|15
CASSTGQGQGDTQYF
>TRBV28|TRBJ2-7|13
CASTGDGPYEQYF
>TRBV21-1|TRBJ2-7|14
CASSKGDRRGEQYF
>TRBV4-3|TRBJ1-1|15
CASSQGAGSNTEAFF
>TRBV5-4|TRBJ2-7|12
CAVLGLDNEQYF
>TRBV2|TRBJ2-7|13
CASITSWTGEQYF
>TRBV12-3/TRBV12-4|TRBJ2-7|14
CASSSPLLEYEQYF
>TRBV6-4|TRBJ2-1|15
CASSPGTSGGNEQFF
>TRBV3-2|TRBJ2-7|16
CASSQDRGTASYEQYF
>TRBV12-3/TRBV12-4|TRBJ2-3|12
CASRLATDTQYF
>TRBV12-3/TRBV12-4|TRBJ1-1|14
CASSLDRGPTEAFF
>TRBV6-6|TRBJ1-1|12
CASSPANTEAFF
>TRBV4-3|TRBJ2-1|16
CASSPHGAGGPDEQFF
>TRBV14|TRBJ2-1|14
CASKPRPGGNEQFF
>TRBV2|TRBJ2-7|15
CASSEGGGTGHEQYF
>TRBV28|TRBJ2-1|15
CASSFGGSSYNEQFF
>TRBV27|TRBJ1-1|14
CASSLGFENTEAFF
>TRBV4-1|TRBJ1-3|17
CASSQEGGQWAGNTIYF
>TRBV11-2|TRBJ2-7|15
CASSLGTGVPYEQYF
>TRBV15|TRBJ2-7|16
CATSRALPGELYEQYF
>TRBV28|TRBJ1-2|14
CASSPLGRAHGYTF
>TRBV29-1|TRBJ2-7|12
CSVEEGEYEQYF
>TRBV20-1|TRBJ2-7|13
CSARSSGSYEQYF
>TRBV7-7|TRBJ2-1|15
CASSHGDSSYNEQFF
>TRBV27|TRBJ2-3|16
CASSLNAGNWADTQYF
>TRBV4-1|TRBJ1-6|17
CASSQNMGQGMNSPLHF
>TRBV12-3/TRBV12-4|TRBJ2-1|12
CASSRQNNEQFF
>TRBV7-2|TRBJ2-1|14
CASSFLATYNEQFF
>TRBV7-2|TRBJ2-1|11
CASRALDEQFF
>TRBV29-1|TRBJ2-3|13
CSVASYTADTQYF
>TRBV24-1|TRBJ1-5|13
CATSEGANQPQHF
>TRBV12-3/TRBV12-4|TRBJ2-1|15
CASRTGLSSYNEQFF
>TRBV2|TRBJ2-2|13
CASTLASAGELFF
>TRBV12-3/TRBV12-4|TRBJ2-3|16
CASSLRFEGGGDTQYF
>TRBV7-9|TRBJ2-2|14
CASSFSENTGELFF
>TRBV7-8|TRBJ2-3|14
CASSLGPGTDTQYF
>TRBV12-3/TRBV12-4|TRBJ2-4|16
CASSLDQRTGLNIQYF
>TRBV9|TRBJ2-5|14
CASSVEGGDETQYF
>TRBV19|TRBJ2-7|12
CASSMTGTEQYF
>TRBV6-5|TRBJ2-5|13
CASSLAGTETQYF
>TRBV19|TRBJ1-1|13
CASSIQGRTEAFF
>TRBV3-1|TRBJ2-7|14
CASSLGGSSYEQYF
>TRBV6-5|TRBJ1-2|17
CASLAAVTFGPGMGYTF
>TRBV7-9|TRBJ2-1|17
CASSANEAGADYNEQFF
>TRBV20-1|TRBJ2-2|17
CSARDLYGQGGTGELFF
>TRBV18|TRBJ1-6|16
CASSPPDHRTNSPLHF
>TRBV3-1|TRBJ2-7|14
CASSHSQGSNEQYF
>TRBV6-6|TRBJ1-1|13
CASSKTLNTEAFF